This T cell receptor (beta chain) was recovered during a study of blood T cell repertoires in COVID-19. On the study more broadly: Samples taken during acute and convalescent COVID-19 were collected in the United States, Italy and Spain. PBMCs, B-cell-depleted T cells, or T cells were the source of the cDNA or gDNA that made up the material.

In the original workflow: Amplified reference gene primers provided the basis for estimating nucleated cell counts. Only in-frame clones appear in the TCRdb table, and some are missing; sequencing was by immunoSEQ multiplex PCR. D and trimming come from the DNA, and the V and J calls and clone size come from that table. This table holds roughly 200,000 clones, approximately 85% found once. Sequences were obtained from peripheral blood. This sequence originates from a woman aged 55-69 years with acute or convalescent COVID-19.

DNA for the CDR3: TGTGCCAGCAGCGTGAACAGGGGAACGATTAATGAGCAGTTCTTC. Its translation is CASSVNRGTINEQFF. The V and J genes are TRBV7-9 and TRBJ2-1, with 7 positions matching TRBD1. V was pared by 5 bases and J by 7 bases, with 11 bases of the junction left unmatched. The CDR3 totals 15 residues. Per germline, CDR1 SEHNR and CDR2 FQNEAQ (reference sequence).